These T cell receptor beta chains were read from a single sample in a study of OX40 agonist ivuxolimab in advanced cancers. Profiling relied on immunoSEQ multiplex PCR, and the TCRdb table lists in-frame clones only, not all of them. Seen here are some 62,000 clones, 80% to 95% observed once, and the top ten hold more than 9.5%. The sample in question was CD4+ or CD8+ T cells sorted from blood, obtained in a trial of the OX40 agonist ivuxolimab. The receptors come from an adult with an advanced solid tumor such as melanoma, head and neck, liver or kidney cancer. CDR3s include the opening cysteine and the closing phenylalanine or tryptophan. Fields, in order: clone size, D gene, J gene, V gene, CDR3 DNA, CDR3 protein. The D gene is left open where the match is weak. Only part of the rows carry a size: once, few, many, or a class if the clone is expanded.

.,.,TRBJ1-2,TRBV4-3,TGCGCCAGCAGCCAAGAGAGTCTGGATGGCAACTATGGCTACACCTTC,CASSQESLDGNYGYTF
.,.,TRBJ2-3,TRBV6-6,TGTGCCAGCACCCGCCTGGCAGGCGAAAGCACAGATACGCAGTATTTT,CASTRLAGESTDTQYF
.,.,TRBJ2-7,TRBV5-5,TGTGCCAGCACCATATCCATGCCCGGACAGACAGGATGGTCCGAGCAGTACTTC,CASTISMPGQTGWSEQYF
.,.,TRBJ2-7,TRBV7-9,TGTGCCAGCAGCCCTCCTGAAGGGAGGCCCTACGAGCAGTACTTC,CASSPPEGRPYEQYF
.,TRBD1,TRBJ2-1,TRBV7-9,TGTGCCAGCAGCCTGGGACAGTACAATGAGCAGTTCTTC,CASSLGQYNEQFF
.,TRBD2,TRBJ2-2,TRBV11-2,TGTGCCAGCAGCTTAGGAGTCCTAGCGGGAGTTACCGGGGAGCTGTTTTTT,CASSLGVLAGVTGELFF
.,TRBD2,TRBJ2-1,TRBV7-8,TGTGCCAGCAGCCATCTGGTAGCGGGAGGTAGGGATGAGCAGTTCTTC,CASSHLVAGGRDEQFF
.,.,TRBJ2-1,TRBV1,TGCACCAGCAGCCAAGATGGGAGGACAGGCCAGCAGTTCTTC,CTSSQDGRTGQQFF
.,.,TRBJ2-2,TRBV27,TGTGCCAGCAGTAATTCCGCGAACACCGGGGAGCTGTTTTTT,CASSNSANTGELFF
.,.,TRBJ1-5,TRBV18,TGTGCCAGCTCACCATACAGGGTGGGCAATCAGCCCCAGCATTTT,CASSPYRVGNQPQHF
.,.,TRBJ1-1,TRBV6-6,TGTGCCAGCAGCGGGGGCTTGGTGGTTCAAGCTTTCTTT,CASSGGLVVQAFF
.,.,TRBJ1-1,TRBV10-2,TGCGCCAGCAGTGAGCCGGGAATGAACACTGAAGCTTTCTTT,CASSEPGMNTEAFF
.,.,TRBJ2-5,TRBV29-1,TGCAGCGTTGATTTGGCGGGGCCTACCCAGGGGACCCAGTACTTC,CSVDLAGPTQGTQYF
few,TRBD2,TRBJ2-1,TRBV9,TGTGCCAGCAGCTCGGGACTAGCGGGACTTTACAATGAGCAGTTCTTC,CASSSGLAGLYNEQFF
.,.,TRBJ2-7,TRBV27,TGTGCCAGCAGTACCAGGGGTGTCGACGAGCAGTACTTC,CASSTRGVDEQYF
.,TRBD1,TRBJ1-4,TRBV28,TGTGCCAGCAGTTTAGGCGCAGGGGGGTATTCTAATGAAAAACTGTTTTTT,CASSLGAGGYSNEKLFF
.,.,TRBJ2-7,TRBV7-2,TGTGCCAGCGCCTTCGAGGGGCTCTACGAGCAGTACTTC,CASAFEGLYEQYF
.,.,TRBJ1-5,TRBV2,TGTGCCAGCAGCGACGTGGGCAATCAGCCCCAGCATTTT,CASSDVGNQPQHF
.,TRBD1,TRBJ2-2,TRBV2,TGTGCCAGCAGTGTGGGGACAGTCATGACCGGGGAGCTGTTTTTT,CASSVGTVMTGELFF
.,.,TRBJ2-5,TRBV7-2,TGTGCCAGCAGCTTCGAGAGGACCGTAGAGACCCAGTACTTC,CASSFERTVETQYF
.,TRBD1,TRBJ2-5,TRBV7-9,TGTGCCAGCAGCTACCGACAGGGGGTCCAAGAGACCCAGTACTTC,CASSYRQGVQETQYF
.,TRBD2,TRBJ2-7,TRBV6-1,TGTGCCAGCAGTGAGGAGCGGGAGGGATCCTACGAGCAGTACTTC,CASSEEREGSYEQYF
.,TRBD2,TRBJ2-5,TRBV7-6,TGTGCCAGCAGCTCGGTAGCGGGAGAGGGAGAGACCCAGTACTTC,CASSSVAGEGETQYF
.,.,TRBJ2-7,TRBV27,TGTGCCAGCAGTTTAGTTCGGGGTCCCTACGAGCAGTACTTC,CASSLVRGPYEQYF
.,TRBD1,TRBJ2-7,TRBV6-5,TGTGCCAGCACGTCCTCACCGGGACAGGGGACCGAGCAGTACTTC,CASTSSPGQGTEQYF
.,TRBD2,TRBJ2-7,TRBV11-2,TGTGCCAGCAGCTACGGGACTAGCGGTCGCTACGAGCAGTACTTC,CASSYGTSGRYEQYF
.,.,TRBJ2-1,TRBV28,TGTGCCAGCAGTTTGTTCCAGGGCCAATCCTACAATGAGCAGTTCTTC,CASSLFQGQSYNEQFF
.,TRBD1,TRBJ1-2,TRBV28,TGTGCCAGCAGCTCATTCCTAGGACAGGACTATGGCTACACCTTC,CASSSFLGQDYGYTF
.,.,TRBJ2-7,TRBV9,TGTGCCAGCAGCGGTGACAGTAGCTCCCTGCCCTACGAGCAGTACTTC,CASSGDSSSLPYEQYF
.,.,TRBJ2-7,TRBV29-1,TGCAGCGTTGTTGTCGCGAGCTCCTACGAGCAGTACTTC,CSVVVASSYEQYF
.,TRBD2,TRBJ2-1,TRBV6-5,TGTGCCAGCAGTTACTCCCCAGCGGGAGGGAACAATGAGCAGTTCTTC,CASSYSPAGGNNEQFF
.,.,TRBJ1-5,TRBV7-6,TGTGCCAGCAGCTTAGACGGGAGCAATCAGCCCCAGCATTTT,CASSLDGSNQPQHF
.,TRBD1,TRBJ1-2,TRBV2,TGTGCCAGCAACAATTTACTCCGGGACAGACAATCAAACTATGGCTACACCTTC,CASNNLLRDRQSNYGYTF
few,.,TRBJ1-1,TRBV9,TGTGCCAGCAGCGTAGGATCGGGGAACACTGAAGCTTTCTTT,CASSVGSGNTEAFF
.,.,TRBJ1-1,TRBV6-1,TGTGCCAGCAGTGAAGGGTTTGTTGAGAACACTGAAGCTTTCTTT,CASSEGFVENTEAFF
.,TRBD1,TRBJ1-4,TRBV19,TGTGCCAGTAGTACCTCCCCGGACAGGGAAGATATCCCGTCTAATGAAAAACTGTTTTTT,CASSTSPDREDIPSNEKLFF
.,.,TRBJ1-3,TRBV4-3,TGCGCCAGCAGCCAAGACGACAGCAGAAACACCATATATTTT,CASSQDDSRNTIYF
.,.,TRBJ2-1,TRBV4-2,TGTGCCAGCAGCCAAGATTACGCCAATGAGCAGTTCTTC,CASSQDYANEQFF
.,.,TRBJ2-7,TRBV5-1,TGCGCCAGCTCCCACATGACAGACTCTACCTACGAGCAGTACTTC,CASSHMTDSTYEQYF
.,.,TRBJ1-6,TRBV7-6,TGTGCCAGCAGCTTAGACCGGCCCCTACAAGGCTCACCCCTCCACTTT,CASSLDRPLQGSPLHF
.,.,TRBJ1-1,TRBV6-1,TGTGCCAGCAGTACCCAGGGGAACACTGAAGCTTTCTTT,CASSTQGNTEAFF
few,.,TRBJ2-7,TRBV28,TGTGCCAGCAGTTTAGGGGTAGTCTACGAGCAGTACTTC,CASSLGVVYEQYF
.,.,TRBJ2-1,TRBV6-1,TGTGCCAGCATCCTCAGGGGGGACAATGAGCAGTTCTTC,CASILRGDNEQFF
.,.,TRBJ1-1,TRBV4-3,TGCGCCAGCAGCCAAGACAGCCCCACTGAAGCTTTCTTT,CASSQDSPTEAFF
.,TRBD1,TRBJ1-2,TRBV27,TGTGCCAGCAGTTTAAAGGGACAGGGATTTTACTATGGCTACACCTTC,CASSLKGQGFYYGYTF
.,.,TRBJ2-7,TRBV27,TGTGCCAGCAGTTTTTCCCGGGTCCCTTTTCCCGAGCAGTACTTC,CASSFSRVPFPEQYF
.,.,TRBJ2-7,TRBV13,TGTGCCAGCAGCATCAGTGGAAGCTCCTACGAGCAGTACTTC,CASSISGSSYEQYF